This T cell receptor beta chain is from a study of cytomegalovirus exposure and HLA in healthy donors (dated by TCRdb to about 2017). With regard to the full study: According to an earlier analysis of a few hundred of the donors, roughly 180 million T cells yielded over 90 million unique TCR beta sequences and 250 to 350 Gb of sequence data. Approximately 300 gigabases of sequencing data and approximately 92 million unique TCR sequences made up an early release that covered some 640 HLA-typed donors. The genetic ancestry cluster associated with self-reported Caucasian donors included approximately 85% of the roughly 400 genotyped donors. The aim of the study was to test whether cataloging public T cell receptors could identify signatures of past pathogen exposure. The T cell repertoires of 550 to 850 subjects were profiled by immunosequencing and related to cytomegalovirus serostatus. Besides the first cohort of under 700 subjects, a separate validation cohort made up of some 110 different subjects was used. To predict cytomegalovirus infection status, the study brought together high-throughput TCR immunosequencing, statistical association of individual TCRs with disease status, and machine learning. A later analysis re-examined previously published TCR beta repertoires from around 670 donors and added high-resolution HLA genotyping to investigate patterns of TCR occurrence. The later analysis used no new phenotypic data to find candidate immune exposures, relying instead on TCR beta sequences and their occurrence across donors. An earlier analysis of around 580 of the donors used high-throughput TCR beta sequencing to judge whether each TCR beta V gene segment behaved as functional or pseudogenic. Donor age, sex, ethnicity and CMV serostatus were compiled alongside the repertoire data. In a later genetic analysis, genome-wide SNP genotypes for about 55% of the roughly 700 donors were used, and that subset was treated as a discovery cohort. All discovery cohort repertoires had been generated using a single sequencing platform. Both class I and class II loci were covered by HLA typing, at four-digit resolution. The number of typed donors differed by locus: roughly 620-640 for A, B, C, DRB1 and DQB1; approximately 530 for DQA1; around 610 for DPA1; and 400 to 480 for DPB1. About 5 DR-DQ haplotypes were handled as single units for association and clustering, since linkage in the cohort was strong. Among about 370 genotyped donors of the cohort, an average of approximately 200,000 unique TCR beta nucleotide sequences was sequenced per donor, of which 15% to 20% were non-productive.

Concerning this clone itself: The clone's antigen remains unknown. The record has no base qualities; no much larger clone is one base away.

The method was the immunoSEQ multiplex PCR assay. For the multiplex PCR, a mixture combining 60 forward primers for TCR Vbeta segments and 13 reverse primers for TCR Jbeta segments was used. A multiplex PCR assay on genomic DNA amplified the CDR3 region of rearranged TCR beta genes. On the Illumina HiSeq System, the amplified TCR beta libraries were sequenced as 87-base-pair reads. Per the original workflow: In a later analysis, roughly 80 million unique TCR beta chains were counted across the 500 to 850 repertoires, and around 11 million of these chains were shared by at least two donors. To remove PCR and sequencing errors, raw reads were error-corrected and collapsed into unique sequences using a nearest-neighbor algorithm that merged closely related sequences. V, D and J gene segments were assigned by aligning CDR3 sequences to IMGT reference sequences. For a sequence to be retained, at least a six-nucleotide match to both a V gene segment and a J gene segment was required. A rearrangement was called productive if the CDR3 had no stop codons and remained in frame with V and J, and every other rearrangement was called non-productive. Following IMGT convention, CDR3 was defined as the stretch from the second conserved V-encoded cysteine up to the conserved J-encoded phenylalanine. In an earlier analysis of 500 to 650 of the donors, sequences lacking an unambiguous match to a single V gene segment were excluded. In an earlier analysis of about 590 of the donors, a V segment was called functional when productive rearrangements were above 56.7%, and segregating when the standard deviation between donors exceeded 5%. A statistical classification framework was developed to diagnose cytomegalovirus status using the catalog of TCR beta chain sequences. In a later analysis, TCR nucleotide sequences were compared against IMGT/GENE-DB human TR gene sequences so that V and J genes could be assigned. A later analysis assigned CDR3 sequences and most-parsimonious VDJ recombination scenarios with the TCRdist pipeline. In a later analysis, every TCR beta chain was defined by the combination of its CDR3 amino acid sequence and its V-gene family, and reads without a unique V-gene family were dropped. A later analysis removed 600 or so highly shared, low-generation-probability nucleotide sequences to deal with suspected cross-contamination and a sequencing artifact. A later analysis calculated a clonal expansion index for each public chain from normalized within-repertoire ranks of inferred template counts. In a later analysis, generation probabilities were computed with a VDJ recombination model fitted to out-of-frame rearrangements, and the resulting probabilities were checked against IGoR. A later analysis scored TCR-TCR, TCR-HLA and TCR-CMV co-occurrence with hypergeometric tests, applying a repertoire-size bias correction to TCR pairs. To estimate false discovery rates, a later analysis permuted the HLA or CMV assignments 20 times. In a later analysis, co-occurring TCRs were grouped using DBSCAN, with TCRdist sequence similarity added in when clustering inside HLA-allele-positive subsets. Co-occurrence clustering excluded repertoires with fewer than 30,000 or more than 120,000 public chains, plus five with anomalous nucleotide sharing. Entries here come from immuneACCESS through TCRdb and include only in-frame sequences with V and J called. Some clones fail to appear in such tables; in the studies checked, an unresolved V gene covers under half of the shortfall, and the cause of the remainder is unknown. V and J calls and clone size are copied from that table; D and trimming were computed from the DNA. The sample has 90,000 to 100,000 clones on record, over 75% of them singletons. The biggest ten clones account for around 2% of the sample.

Its CDR3 holds 18 amino acids, cysteine through phenylalanine. Only CDR3 DNA remains: 54 bases, in frame from the first base. The germline V gene gives CDR1 as SGHAT and CDR2 as FQNNGV. The germline ends are 24 bases apart after V is trimmed by 7 bases and J by 2 bases. The cohort was made up of 666 healthy bone marrow donors. Cohort members were all nominally healthy when sampled, although unrecorded immune exposures were likely present. The donor was CMV seronegative and was included in the group of about 400 seronegative cohort members. Each donor provided a peripheral blood sample, and peripheral blood mononuclear cells were used for TCR beta sequencing. The Qiagen DNeasy Blood Extraction Kit was used to extract genomic DNA from the blood cell samples. The paper's findings and limits, for the study overall: Because counts were too low, seventeen rarely observed V segments, including chromosome 9 orphons, were excluded from the earlier analysis of several hundred of the donors. In a later analysis, several top co-occurrence clusters were reported to appear linked to parvovirus B19, influenza, CMV and Epstein-Barr virus. This cohort had only TCR beta chains sequenced, and the lack of alpha or paired-chain data limited which features could be detected. A later analysis found that TCR association rates varied across HLA loci, with DRB1 alleles showing the most associated TCRs and HLA-C alleles the fewest. A further reported finding was that TCR beta sequences accurately predicted the HLA-A and HLA-B alleles for most subjects in the first cohort. The classifier was reported to diagnose cytomegalovirus status with high specificity and sensitivity in both the original and validation cohorts. According to a later genetic analysis, donors in an Asian-associated ancestry cluster had fewer N-insertions in productive TCRs than the approximately 690-donor mean. Some IMGT-functional V segments, including TRBV6-2 and TRBV6-3, could not be distinguished by the 87-base-pair reads and were therefore excluded. In vitro tests confirmed that a few of the cytomegalovirus-associated TCR beta chains recognize cytomegalovirus antigens. Linkage disequilibrium might explain the correlated functional status among segregating V segments, but an unknown experimental factor could not be excluded. A later analysis found that HLA-associated TCR beta chains were more clonally expanded and had lower generation probabilities than equally common non-associated chains. At a false discovery rate of 0.05, a later analysis linked some 17,000 TCR beta sequences to specific HLA alleles. Because some donors lacked HLA typing at each locus, the association tests relied only on the typed subset. Strong co-occurrence of HLA alleles, especially DR and DQ, made assigning TCR associations to individual alleles difficult. The study gave a list of about 150 TCR beta chains associated with cytomegalovirus. The sequencing pipeline was judged likely to have produced a cluster of highly shared sequence variants as a technical artifact. In a later genetic analysis, a missense DCLRE1C variant was associated with V-gene and J-gene trimming of TCR beta chains, and the association was replicated in an independent cohort. In an earlier analysis of about 600 of the donors, most TCR beta V segments appeared in productive rearrangements about 90% or about 30% of the time, broadly matching IMGT annotations. According to the authors, the approach could potentially be generalized to other disease states and immunological phenotypes. For the cohort, immune exposure information was limited to CMV serostatus. A later analysis found that most CMV-associated TCR beta chains appeared HLA-restricted, with HLA associations seemingly driven largely by CMV exposure. Sequencing depth was assumed to be roughly uniform across donors in the presence/absence analyses, though that assumption may not hold. Most TCR sequences were observed very rarely across donors, whereas some public TCRs were present in many individuals.

Sequencing was performed on PBMCs. The receptor comes from a man aged 18 to 30 in good health and CMV-seronegative. The rearranged segments are TRBV11-2 and TRBJ1-3, with the D gene uncertain. The nucleotide sequence is given as TGTGCCAGCATCCCCTCTGGACTTAAGTGGCGGCCTGGAAACACCATATATTTT. Its translation is CASIPSGLKWRPGNTIYF.